Presented here are 25 T cell receptor beta chains from one specimen sequenced in a study of CD8 T cells in Susac syndrome. An amount of RNA that ranged from roughly 0.5 to 1 ug was reverse transcribed with random hexamers. TCRdb re-called the immunoSEQ multiplex PCR reads through MiXCR, storing one row per CDR3 protein. The table shows about 140,000 distinct CDR3 sequences, with 95% occurring only once. The sequenced sample was CD4+ T cells from PBMCs. All receptors come from a human donor with Susac syndrome.

This clonotype has only one observation. The chain couples TRBV3-1 to TRBJ2-1, with 7 bases matching TRBD2. Germline lookup yields CDR1 LGHDT and CDR2 YNNKEL (reference sequence). The length of the CDR3 is 15 residues. Trimming removed 3 bases from V and 7 bases from J; junction bases left unmatched: 9. CDR3: CASSQTSSGGNEQFF. DNA of the CDR3: TGTGCCAGCAGCCAGACTAGCTCAGGAGGGAATGAGCAGTTCTTC.

The chain has TRBV2 and TRBJ2-2, with a weak D call TRBD1 (6 bases). The CDR3 is made up of 16 amino acids. V lost 4 bases to trimming and J lost 2 bases, with 14 bases between them. CDR1 and CDR2 from the germline V gene are SNHLY and FYNNEI. CDR3 bases: TGTGCCAGCAGTGTCCAGGGGCTTAAAAACACCGGGGAGCTGTTTTTT. This encodes CASSVQGLKNTGELFF.

V and J are TRBV9 and TRBJ2-2; D gene unclear. The CDR3 totals 12 residues. Trimming removed 1 base at V and 6 bases at J, with 4 bases between. CDR1 is SGDLS and CDR2 is YYNGEE in the germline V gene. The CDR3 here is CASSVNPGELFF. CDR3 coding DNA: TGTGCCAGCAGCGTAAATCCCGGGGAGCTGTTTTTT.

This clonotype was counted a single time. The CDR3 is CACSDLSGPSYNEQFF. Here the CDR3 DNA reads TGTGCCTGTTCCGACCTTAGCGGACCATCCTACAATGAGCAGTTCTTC. The V gene is TRBV30, the J gene TRBJ2-1, with D perhaps TRBD2 (6 bases). Deletions cut 6 bases from V and 1 base from J, with 19 bases between. The germline V gene encodes CDR1 GTSNPN and CDR2 SVGIG (reference sequence). The CDR3 consists of 16 residues.

In this sample, this clonotype turned up once. The DNA for the CDR3 is TGTGCCAGCAGCACTCAGGGGATTGGTAATTCACCCCTCCACTTT. Encoded protein: CASSTQGIGNSPLHF. The rearrangement links TRBV7-9 to TRBJ1-6; D is possibly TRBD1 (6 bases). Germline V lookup: CDR1 SEHNR, CDR2 FQNEAQ (reference sequence). The CDR3 is 15 amino acids. Between the trimmed V and J ends, which lost 5 bases and 6 bases, there was a span of 14 bases.

The chain carries TRBV4-2 and TRBJ2-5, with TRBD2 matching over 8 bases. Germline V gives CDR1 LGHNA, CDR2 YNFKEQ. CDR3 size: 16 residues. J was trimmed by 1 base and V by 4 bases; bases with no gene match: 8. As DNA, the CDR3 is TGTGCCAGCAGCCTCCTCGGGACTAGGGCCCAAGAGACCCAGTACTTC. Residues: CASSLLGTRAQETQYF.

The rearrangement links TRBV20-1 to TRBJ1-2, with TRBD1 as a possible D gene (5 bases). The germline gives CDR1 DFQATT, CDR2 SNEGSKA (reference sequence). V shed 3 bases and J shed 5 bases, with 16 bases lying between them. This CDR3 has 14 amino acids. The CDR3 here is CSASRAREIYGYTF. The CDR3 DNA sequence: TGCAGTGCTAGCAGGGCCCGCGAGATTTATGGCTACACCTTC.

The chain uses TRBV30 and TRBJ2-1; D is possibly TRBD2 (6 bases). Germline V gives CDR1 GTSNPN, CDR2 SVGIG (reference sequence). V was pared by 2 bases and J by 7 bases, with 15 bases between. CDR3 size: 14 residues. The CDR3 is CAWSRETAVNEQFF. CDR3 in DNA: TGTGCCTGGAGTCGGGAGACGGCGGTAAATGAGCAGTTCTTC. Looking up the rest from reference TRBV30 and TRBJ2-1 gives the full variable domain: SQTIHQWPATLVQPVGSPLSLECTVEGTSNPNLYWYRQAAGRGLQLLFYSVGIGQISSEVPQNLSASRPQDRQFILSSKKLLLSDSGFYLCAWSRETAVNEQFFGPGTRLTVL.

J is TRBJ1-4 and V is TRBV28, with D possibly being TRBD1 (5 bases). V was trimmed by 4 bases and J by 5 bases, leaving 11 bases between them. There are 14 residues in the CDR3. Germline CDR1 and CDR2: MDHEN and SYDVKM. In nucleotides, the CDR3 is TGTGCCAGCAGTTACGGGGGGGGGAATGAAAAACTGTTTTTT. As protein: CASSYGGGNEKLFF.

V gene TRBV24-1 combines with J gene TRBJ2-3; D may be TRBD2 (5 bases). Trimming removed 4 bases at V and 6 bases at J, with 10 bases between. CDR1 KGHDR and CDR2 SFDVKD come from the germline V gene. The CDR3 runs to 13 residues. The CDR3 region has the DNA TGTGCCACCAGTGACGCGCAGCGGGATACGCAGTATTTT. As protein: CATSDAQRDTQYF.

The chain combines TRBV3-1 with TRBJ1-5, with no clear D. The germline CDR1 and CDR2 sequences are LGHDT and YNNKEL (reference sequence). The CDR3 is made up of 14 amino acids. V lost 1 base to trimming and J lost 6 bases, with 10 bases between them. The CDR3 spells CASSQAADFQPQHF. In DNA form, the CDR3 reads TGTGCCAGCAGCCAAGCCGCAGATTTTCAGCCCCAGCATTTT.

In the case of this clonotype: One junction end disagrees with the germline gene, perhaps due to a read error. The chain joins TRBV5-1 to TRBJ2-1, with D uncertain. Per germline, CDR1 SGHRS and CDR2 YFSETQ. The CDR3 is made up of 14 amino acids. The CDR3 here is CASRLVTDRNEQFF. Written as DNA, the CDR3 is TGCGCCAGCAGGTTGGTAACCGACCGAAATGAGCAGTTCTTC.

The chain uses TRBV6-2 or TRBV6-3 and TRBJ2-5, with D hard to call. The CDR3 is 12 residues long. Germline V gives CDR1 MNHEY, CDR2 SVGEGT. V lost 6 bases, J lost 0 bases, and 5 bases lay in between. CDR3 coding DNA: TGTGCCAGCAGCCGGAACCAAGAGACCCAGTACTTC. As protein: CASSRNQETQYF.

V is TRBV3-1 and J is TRBJ2-1, with D perhaps TRBD2 (6 bases). This CDR3 has 14 amino acids. Germline assignment: CDR1 LGHDT and CDR2 YNNKEL (reference sequence). The V and J ends lost 5 bases and 4 bases respectively, with 12 bases between them. CDR3 in amino acids: CASSTGGQYNEQFF. The DNA of the CDR3 is TGTGCCAGCAGCACAGGAGGGCAGTACAATGAGCAGTTCTTC.

This chain connects TRBV12-3 or TRBV12-4 to TRBJ2-3, with 8 bases identical to TRBD1. Trimming at V came to 6 bases and at J to 4 bases, leaving 9 bases not matched to a gene. The CDR3 covers 15 residues. CDR3 sequence reads: CASRQQGGRADTQYF. The DNA of the CDR3 is TGTGCCAGCAGACAACAGGGGGGCAGGGCAGATACGCAGTATTTT.

V and J are TRBV12-3 or TRBV12-4 and TRBJ2-7; the D is unclear. The CDR3 is 12 residues long. The V end lost 3 bases, the J end lost 3 bases, and 6 bases lay between the germline ends. This CDR3 is CASSFTVYEQYF. As DNA, the CDR3 is TGTGCCAGCAGTTTCACCGTCTACGAGCAGTACTTC.

The rearrangement joins TRBV30 to TRBJ2-3, with TRBD2 matching 9 bases. CDR1 is GTSNPN, CDR2 SVGIG, per germline (reference sequence). This CDR3 contains 16 residues. With 0 bases clipped from V and 0 bases from J, the junction kept 4 bases outside the gene matches. CDR3 coding DNA: TGTGCCTGGAGTGTAAGACTAGCGGTTAGCACAGATACGCAGTATTTT. Encoded protein: CAWSVRLAVSTDTQYF.

This rearrangement joins TRBV18 to TRBJ2-1, with D perhaps matching TRBD1 or TRBD2 (5 bases each). Trimming pared 0 bases from V and 4 bases from J, leaving 22 bases between. Germline values: CDR1 KGHSH, CDR2 LQKENI. This CDR3 region has 19 residues. The CDR3 nucleotides read TGTGCCAGCTCACCACCGATCGGGCAGGGAAAGAGGGTGTACAATGAGCAGTTCTTC. Amino acid sequence: CASSPPIGQGKRVYNEQFF.

The V call is TRBV2, the J call TRBJ1-2; 7 nucleotides match TRBD1. Germline V gene data show CDR1 as SNHLY and CDR2 as FYNNEI. V lost 7 bases, J lost 3 bases, and 8 bases stayed unmatched. The CDR3 has 14 residues. Written as DNA, the CDR3 is TGTGCCAGCACCACTGGACAGGACTACTATGGCTACACCTTC. Its protein is CASTTGQDYYGYTF.

The chain couples TRBV20-1 to TRBJ2-5; D may be TRBD2 (5 bases). V lost 6 bases and J lost 2, with 10 bases in between. Germline V gene sequence: CDR1 DFQATT, CDR2 SNEGSKA (reference sequence). The CDR3 runs to 12 residues. CDR3: CSAYRGQETQYF. CDR3 in DNA: TGCAGTGCCTACCGGGGTCAAGAGACCCAGTACTTC.

The V and J genes are TRBV30 and TRBJ2-7; 10 nucleotides agree with TRBD1. This CDR3 is 15 amino acids long. The trim removed 8 bases at V and 2 bases at J, leaving 12 bases unmatched. Germline V lookup: CDR1 GTSNPN, CDR2 SVGIG (reference sequence). The CDR3 sequence is CAGDRGGQIAYEQYF. Here the CDR3 DNA reads TGTGCCGGGGACAGGGGAGGGCAGATCGCCTACGAGCAGTACTTC.

The chain joins TRBV20-1 to TRBJ2-7, with D possibly matching TRBD2 (5 bases). V was clipped by 0 bases and J by 2 bases, with 17 bases between them. Germline V gives CDR1 DFQATT, CDR2 SNEGSKA (reference sequence). CDR3 size: 16 residues. The CDR3 spells CSARDGRKRRTYEQYF. Here the CDR3 DNA reads TGCAGTGCTAGAGATGGAAGAAAGCGGAGAACCTACGAGCAGTACTTC.

This clonotype was observed a few times. The V gene is TRBV14, the J gene TRBJ2-7, with D possibly TRBD2 on 6 matching bases. V lost 1 base and J lost 6, with 13 bases in between. The CDR3 loop spans 14 amino acids. CDR1 is SGHDN, CDR2 FVKESK, per germline. The CDR3 loop is CASSQVGGVREQYF. In nucleotides, the CDR3 is TGTGCCAGCAGCCAAGTTGGAGGGGTTCGCGAGCAGTACTTC.

This chain joins TRBV5-1 and TRBJ2-2, with D possibly matching TRBD1 (6 bases). This CDR3 spans 15 amino acids. Germline CDR1 reads SGHRS; CDR2 reads YFSETQ. Trimming removed 4 bases from V and 1 base from J, with 11 bases in between. The CDR3 here is CASSPRTENTGELFF. The CDR3 DNA sequence: TGCGCCAGCAGCCCACGGACAGAGAACACCGGGGAGCTGTTTTTT.

This chain connects TRBV30 to TRBJ2-2, with 8 bases lining up with TRBD1. J was trimmed by 6 bases and V by 0 bases; bases with no gene match: 6. The CDR3 loop spans 15 amino acids. CDR1 is GTSNPN, CDR2 SVGIG, per germline (reference sequence). The CDR3 DNA is TGTGCCTGGAGTGTCTTAAGACAGGGGCCCGGGGAGCTGTTTTTT. It specifies CAWSVLRQGPGELFF.